The entry below describes one T cell receptor (beta chain). The sample comes from a study of identical twins. TCRdb re-derived calls from the 5' RACE reads in MiXCR, one entry per CDR3 protein. The sample has roughly 500,000 distinct CDR3 sequences, approximately 22% seen once. CDR1 and CDR2 from the germline V gene are MDHEN and SYDVKM. Deletions cut 6 bases from V and 7 bases from J, with 16 bases between. This CDR3 comprises 13 residues. Healthy Caucasian individuals made up all the donors. This sample also belongs to another study, concerning T cells expressing NK-cell markers. That publication notes: It was sorted CD3+CD56+NKG2C+, CD3+CD56+NKG2C- and CD3+CD56-NKG2C+ T cells that supplied the TCR beta repertoires. Eight donors were sequenced, of whom seven were HCMV-seropositive, while the remaining one was HCMV-seronegative.

J is TRBJ2-7 and V is TRBV28, with D uncertain. The sample comprised CD4+ T cells sorted from blood. The sequence was collected from a woman between 18 and 29 years old in good health. The CDR3: CASSLTRLGEQYF. The DNA of the CDR3 is TGTGCCAGCAGCCTGACAAGGTTAGGAGAGCAGTACTTC. The whole variable domain, filled in from reference TRBV28 and TRBJ2-7, reads DVKVTQSSRYLVKRTGEKVFLECVQDMDHENMFWYRQDPGLGLRLIYFSYDVKMKEKGDIPEGYSVSREKKERFSLILESASTNQTSMYLCASSLTRLGEQYFGPGTRLTVT.